The 7 T cell receptor beta chains presented below share a single source sample, sequenced in a study of cytomegalovirus exposure and HLA in healthy donors. With 60 Vbeta and 13 Jbeta primers, the PCR was carried out. Only in-frame clones appear in the TCRdb table, and some are missing; sequencing was by immunoSEQ multiplex PCR. Of around 150,000 clones listed, roughly four fifths are singletons. Sequenced material: PBMCs. These receptors all stem from a man aged 50 to 60 in good health and CMV-seropositive.

This sequence joins TRBV4-3 and TRBJ2-2; D is uncertain. Deletions cut 4 bases from V and 4 bases from J, with 13 bases between. The germline V gene encodes CDR1 LGHNA and CDR2 YSLEER. The CDR3 spans 15 residues. The CDR3, as DNA: TGCGCCAGCAGCCTGCTCCTGCCGGGCACCGGGGAGCTGTTTTTT. Amino acid sequence: CASSLLLPGTGELFF.

This clone turned up a few times. CDR3 sequence reads: CSVGGLTGGSNNEKLFF. Here the CDR3 DNA reads TGCAGCGTCGGGGGATTGACAGGGGGAAGTAATAATGAAAAACTGTTTTTT. The V gene is TRBV29-1, the J gene TRBJ1-4; 9 bases match TRBD1. Losses at the gene ends were 6 bases for V and 4 bases for J; bases not matched to a gene: 15. CDR3 size: 17 residues. Germline V gives CDR1 SQVTM, CDR2 ANQGSEA.

The chain is built from TRBV4-2 and TRBJ1-5; the D is unclear. Germline values: CDR1 LGHNA, CDR2 YNFKEQ. The V and J ends lost 4 bases and 3 bases respectively, with 13 bases between them. The CDR3 contains 15 residues. The CDR3 loop reads CASSLERQANQPQHF. The CDR3 DNA follows: TGTGCCAGCAGCCTCGAACGGCAGGCCAATCAGCCCCAGCATTTT.

This clone was picked up a small number of times. A junction boundary mismatches the germline segment, possibly from a read error. The genes are TRBV6-6 and TRBJ2-7, with 9 bases identical to TRBD1. The CDR3 is 15 residues long. Per germline, CDR1 MNHNY and CDR2 SVGAGI (reference sequence). The CDR3 spells CASSYITGGSHEQYF. The CDR3 DNA sequence: TGTGCCAGCAGTTACATTACAGGGGGCTCCCACGAGCAGTACTTC.

This clone was observed a handful of times. CDR3: CASSARPEGATLHF. The CDR3 DNA is TGTGCCAGCAGCGCCCGACCCGAGGGGGCGACCCTCCACTTT. The V call is TRBV9, the J call TRBJ1-6, with 7 bases fitting TRBD1. V shed 3 bases and J 14 bases; nucleotides not matched to a gene: 11. Germline lookup yields CDR1 SGDLS and CDR2 YYNGEE. CDR3 length: 14 residues.

Regarding this clone: Other DNA sequences in this sample translate to the same CDR3. The chain couples TRBV6-5 to TRBJ1-5; 9 bases match TRBD1. Germline V lookup: CDR1 MNHEY, CDR2 SVGAGI. CDR3 length equals 15 residues. V was clipped by 5 bases and J by 1 base; unmatched bases: 3. The CDR3 reads CASSRGTGSNQPQHF. The DNA for the CDR3 is TGTGCCAGCAGTCGAGGGACAGGGAGCAATCAGCCCCAGCATTTT.

The chain is built from TRBV6-5 and TRBJ2-1; D remains unclear. The length of the CDR3 is 14 residues. Trimming pared 0 bases from V and 6 bases from J, leaving 9 bases between. Germline CDR1 MNHEY, CDR2 SVGAGI. The CDR3 nucleotides read TGTGCCAGCAGTTACTCTGCCTATCTCAATGAGCAGTTCTTC. This codes for CASSYSAYLNEQFF.